The 32 T cell receptor beta chains below were found in one sample sequenced in a study of cytomegalovirus exposure and HLA in healthy donors. The study ran its PCR with 60 Vbeta and 13 Jbeta primers. Here immunoSEQ multiplex PCR was the method, and the copy in TCRdb shows in-frame clones only, minus some. This table has roughly 120,000 clones, about four fifths appearing once. The sequenced material came from PBMCs. The receptors were gathered from a woman in her thirties in good health and CMV-seronegative.

The chain links TRBV25-1 to TRBJ2-5, with D perhaps TRBD1 (6 bases). Trimming removed 7 bases from V and 2 bases from J, with 11 bases in between. The CDR3 runs 13 residues. Germline CDR1 reads MGHDK; CDR2 reads SYGVNS. The CDR3 sequence is CASKRTAQETQYF. CDR3 nucleotide sequence: TGTGCCAGCAAAAGGACAGCGCAAGAGACCCAGTACTTC.

The V and J genes are TRBV2 and TRBJ2-3, with TRBD1 identical over 7 bases. Losses at the gene ends were 6 bases for V and 3 bases for J; bases not matched to a gene: 3. CDR3 length: 13 residues. Germline V gene lookup returns CDR1 SNHLY and CDR2 FYNNEI. The CDR3 DNA reads as TGTGCCAGCAGCGTGACAGGGACAGATACGCAGTATTTT. Its protein product is CASSVTGTDTQYF.

The chain is built from TRBV5-1 and TRBJ2-2, with a weak D call TRBD2 (6 bases). Germline V gives CDR1 SGHRS, CDR2 YFSETQ. Between the trimmed V and J ends, which lost 4 bases and 6 bases, there was a span of 13 bases. This CDR3 spans 14 amino acids. The CDR3 loop is CASSQAGNSGELFF. CDR3 coding DNA: TGCGCCAGCAGCCAGGCGGGGAATTCCGGGGAGCTGTTTTTT.

The genes are TRBV18 and TRBJ1-5; no clear D. Germline V gives CDR1 KGHSH, CDR2 LQKENI. Trimming stripped 7 bases from V and 1 base from J, with 11 bases between. The CDR3 is 14 residues long. CDR3 bases: TGTGCCAGCTGCTCGAGAGGAAGCAATCAGCCCCAGCATTTT. Its protein is CASCSRGSNQPQHF.

CDR3 region: CAWTPAGGRDTQYF. CDR3 nucleotide sequence: TGTGCCTGGACCCCCGCGGGGGGACGGGATACGCAGTATTTT. J is TRBJ2-3 and V is TRBV30, with TRBD2 identical over 8 bases. CDR1 and CDR2 (germline): GTSNPN, SVGIG (reference sequence). The trim removed 4 bases at V and 6 bases at J, leaving 9 bases unmatched. CDR3 length: 14 residues.

This chain links TRBV11-2 with TRBJ2-1; no clear D. This CDR3 is 12 amino acids long. V lost 5 bases, J lost 7 bases, and 9 bases lay in between. Germline CDR1 reads SGHAT; CDR2 reads FQNNGV. The CDR3 loop reads CASSPIKNEQFF. In DNA, the CDR3 is TGTGCCAGCAGCCCTATCAAAAATGAGCAGTTCTTC.

The CDR3 nucleotides are TGTGCCAGCAGCCGCGGGACGGGGAACACCGGGGAGCTGTTTTTT. Translation gives CASSRGTGNTGELFF. The J gene is TRBJ2-2, the V gene TRBV27, with TRBD2 as a possible D gene (6 bases). The ends were cut back, 6 bases at V and 1 base at J, with 12 bases in the middle. The CDR3 extends over 15 amino acids. The germline V gene encodes CDR1 MNHEY and CDR2 SMNVEV (reference sequence).

The chain has TRBV7-2 and TRBJ1-5; D remains unclear. V lost 1 base and J lost 3, with 4 bases in between. Germline CDR1 SGHTA, CDR2 FQGNSA. The CDR3 runs 13 residues. CDR3: CASSLGANQPQHF. The CDR3 nucleotides read TGTGCCAGCAGCTTAGGAGCCAATCAGCCCCAGCATTTT.

This chain uses TRBV5-1 with TRBJ2-2; TRBD1 agrees at 8 bases. V dropped 4 bases and J dropped 2; count of bases not matched to a gene: 10. CDR1 is SGHRS and CDR2 is YFSETQ in the germline V gene. The CDR3 totals 17 residues. The CDR3 here is CASSKETGAYNTGELFF. In DNA, the CDR3 is TGCGCCAGCAGCAAGGAGACAGGGGCCTATAACACCGGGGAGCTGTTTTTT.

The chain joins TRBV5-1 to TRBJ2-7; D gene uncertain. Germline CDR1 reads SGHRS; CDR2 reads YFSETQ. Trimming removed 2 bases at V and 0 bases at J, with 9 bases between. CDR3 size: 14 residues. As DNA, the CDR3 is TGCGCCAGCAGCTTTGGCCCGATCTCCTACGAGCAGTACTTC. Translated: CASSFGPISYEQYF. Full variable domain (outside the CDR3, taken from reference TRBV5-1 and TRBJ2-7): KAGVTQTPRYLIKTRGQQVTLSCSPISGHRSVSWYQQTPGQGLQFLFEYFSETQRNKGNFPGRFSGRQFSNSRSEMNVSTLELGDSALYLCASSFGPISYEQYFGPGTRLTVT.

CDR3 sequence: CASSVGGGVPLSSYNEQFF. CDR3 coding DNA: TGTGCCAGCAGCGTAGGTGGCGGGGTCCCTCTTAGCTCCTACAATGAGCAGTTCTTC. The chain has TRBV9 and TRBJ2-1, with a tentative D call TRBD2 (6 bases). The CDR3 runs to 19 residues. V lost 0 bases and J 0 bases, leaving 19 bases between the germline ends. Per the germline V gene, CDR1 is SGDLS and CDR2 is YYNGEE.

In its sample, this clone was seen a few times. The chain recombines TRBV29-1 with TRBJ1-2; no firm D call. In germline, CDR1 is SQVTM, CDR2 ANQGSEA. The CDR3 contains 13 residues. V lost 4 bases and J lost 4, with 13 bases in between. In DNA, the CDR3 is TGCAGCGTTGCCGGTCCGGGGAGCTATGGCTACACCTTC. This sequence encodes CSVAGPGSYGYTF. Combining the CDR3 with reference TRBV29-1 and TRBJ1-2 gives the whole variable domain SAVISQKPSRDICQRGTSLTIQCQVDSQVTMMFWYRQQPGQSLTLIATANQGSEATYESGFVIDKFPISRPNLTFSTLTVSNMSPEDSSIYLCSVAGPGSYGYTFGSGTRLTVV.

This chain links TRBV5-1 with TRBJ2-3; 11 bases map to TRBD2. This CDR3 is 17 amino acids long. Germline-derived CDR1 and CDR2 are SGHRS and YFSETQ. J gave up 1 base and V 4 bases, and 8 bases lay outside the gene matches. Here the CDR3 reads CASSRLAGSAGTDTQYF. The CDR3 coding sequence is TGCGCCAGCAGCAGACTAGCGGGATCCGCTGGCACAGATACGCAGTATTTT.

V usage is TRBV28 and J usage is TRBJ1-2; 7 bases agree with TRBD1. Germline CDR1 and CDR2: MDHEN and SYDVKM. The CDR3 runs 18 residues. V was pared by 2 bases and J by 7 bases, with 19 bases of the junction left unmatched. CDR3 sequence (DNA): TGTGCCAGCAGTTTACATACAGGGGCGCCTTTCTTATCGTCTGGCTACACCTTC. Translating it yields CASSLHTGAPFLSSGYTF.

The chain couples TRBV7-9 to TRBJ1-3; 7 bases map to TRBD1. The CDR3 contains 16 residues. Germline V gene data show CDR1 as SEHNR and CDR2 as FQNEAQ (reference sequence). The V and J ends lost 5 bases and 2 bases, in that order; junction bases with no gene match: 9. This chain's CDR3 is CASSQHRGPTGNTIYF. As DNA, the CDR3 is TGTGCCAGCAGCCAACACAGGGGTCCGACTGGAAACACCATATATTTT. Drawing the rest from reference TRBV7-9 and TRBJ1-3, the complete variable domain is DTGVSQNPRHKITKRGQNVTFRCDPISEHNRLYWYRQTLGQGPEFLTYFQNEAQLEKSRLLSDRFSAERPKGSFSTLEIQRTEQGDSAMYLCASSQHRGPTGNTIYFGEGSWLTVV.

Notes on this clone: Germline and junction disagree at one end, which may indicate a read error. The J gene is TRBJ2-1, the V gene TRBV28; 7 nucleotides agree with TRBD2. The CDR3 runs to 14 residues. Germline CDR1 reads MDHEN; CDR2 reads SYDVKM. In DNA, the CDR3 is TGTGCCAGCAGTCGACCTCGACGGGGGGACCTCCCCATCTTC. It translates to CASSRPRRGDLPIF.

This rearrangement joins TRBV9 to TRBJ2-2; D is possibly TRBD1 (6 bases). In germline, CDR1 is SGDLS, CDR2 YYNGEE. The CDR3 extends over 16 amino acids. V was trimmed by 0 bases and J by 1 base, leaving 10 bases between them. The CDR3 loop reads CASSVAGAMNTGELFF. In DNA form, the CDR3 reads TGTGCCAGCAGCGTAGCAGGGGCGATGAACACCGGGGAGCTGTTTTTT. The full variable domain, rest sourced from reference TRBV9 and TRBJ2-2, is DSGVTQTPKHLITATGQRVTLRCSPRSGDLSVYWYQQSLDQGLQFLIQYYNGEERAKGNILERFSAQQFPDLHSELNLSSLELGDSALYFCASSVAGAMNTGELFFGEGSRLTVL.

This sequence joins TRBV10-3 and TRBJ2-1, with 9 nucleotides matching TRBD2. The V gene end was trimmed by 8 bases and the J gene end by 5 bases; junction bases not matched to a gene: 4. The CDR3 loop spans 13 amino acids. The germline CDR1 and CDR2 sequences are ENHRY and SYGVKD. DNA of the CDR3: TGTGCCATCTCTAGCGGGATGGACAATGAGCAGTTCTTC. Amino acids: CAISSGMDNEQFF.

This clone was counted between two and nine times. The chain has TRBV5-4 and TRBJ2-5; the D gene is possibly TRBD2 (6 bases). Between the trimmed V and J ends, which lost 4 bases and 4 bases, there was a span of 20 bases. The length of the CDR3 is 16 residues. Germline-derived CDR1 and CDR2 are SGHNT and YYREEE (reference sequence). CDR3 amino acids: CASSPGVGSGGETQYF. In nucleotides, the CDR3 is TGTGCCAGCAGCCCCGGGGTAGGGTCCGGGGGAGAGACCCAGTACTTC. The full variable domain, with the rest looked up from reference TRBV5-4 and TRBJ2-5, is ETGVTQSPTHLIKTRGQQVTLRCSSQSGHNTVSWYQQALGQGPQFIFQYYREEENGRGNFPPRFSGLQFPNYSSELNVNALELDDSALYLCASSPGVGSGGETQYFGPGTRLLVL.

This clone was recorded only once. The chain employs TRBV4-1 and TRBJ2-5; the D is unclear. Per the germline V gene, CDR1 is MGHRA and CDR2 is YSYEKL. CDR3 length: 14 amino acids. The V end lost 0 bases, the J end lost 4 bases, and 9 bases lay between the germline ends. CDR3 region: CASSQEIYRETQYF. The CDR3 coding sequence is TGCGCCAGCAGCCAAGAAATTTATCGAGAGACCCAGTACTTC.

The chain is built from TRBV29-1 and TRBJ1-2, with 7 bases matching TRBD1. The V gene's germline CDR1 is SQVTM and CDR2 ANQGSEA. This CDR3 is 13 amino acids long. Germline trimming cut 3 bases from V and 4 bases from J; bases unmatched to any gene: 5. The CDR3 coding sequence is TGCAGCGTTGACACGGGACAGCTCTATGGCTACACCTTC. Translation gives CSVDTGQLYGYTF. Complete variable domain (other parts from reference TRBV29-1 and TRBJ1-2): SAVISQKPSRDICQRGTSLTIQCQVDSQVTMMFWYRQQPGQSLTLIATANQGSEATYESGFVIDKFPISRPNLTFSTLTVSNMSPEDSSIYLCSVDTGQLYGYTFGSGTRLTVV.

DNA for the CDR3: TGTGCCAGCAGTGGTCGGGGGGGAGGACGTAGTAGCAATCAGCCCCAGCATTTT. Translation: CASSGRGGGRSSNQPQHF. The chain is built from TRBV6-1 and TRBJ1-5, with D perhaps matching TRBD1 (5 bases). Trimming shortened V by 4 bases and J by 0 bases, and 19 bases separated the two germline ends. Germline CDR1 MNHNS, CDR2 SASEGT. The CDR3 extends over 18 amino acids.

The rearrangement uses TRBV2 and TRBJ2-3; 10 nucleotides agree with TRBD2. V lost 2 bases, J lost 2 bases, and 10 bases stayed unmatched. Germline V gene sequence: CDR1 SNHLY, CDR2 FYNNEI. CDR3 size: 18 residues. The CDR3 protein is CASSEPPKLAGTTDTQYF. The CDR3 DNA reads as TGTGCCAGCAGTGAACCCCCAAAACTAGCGGGAACCACAGATACGCAGTATTTT.

The chain carries TRBV6-1 and TRBJ2-5; weak D call: TRBD2 (5 bases). The CDR3 has 16 residues. Germline V gene lookup returns CDR1 MNHNS and CDR2 SASEGT. V was shortened by 1 base and J by 2 bases, with 14 bases between the two germline ends. CDR3 coding DNA: TGTGCCAGCAGTGAAGGAAGAGGGCTTGGGCAAGAGACCCAGTACTTC. Translation: CASSEGRGLGQETQYF.

The chain links TRBV11-3 to TRBJ1-5; 8 bases are shared with TRBD1. CDR1 and CDR2 (germline): SGHNT, YENEEA. V shed 3 bases and J 0 bases; nucleotides not matched to a gene: 4. CDR3 length equals 16 residues. CDR3 sequence reads: CASSFHRGYSNQPQHF. Here the CDR3 DNA reads TGTGCCAGCAGCTTTCACAGGGGGTATAGCAATCAGCCCCAGCATTTT.

V gene TRBV19 combines with J gene TRBJ1-1; D gene ambiguous. This CDR3 contains 13 residues. V was cut by 3 bases and J by 1 base, with 6 bases left in between. Germline CDR1 LNHDA, CDR2 SQIVND (reference sequence). The CDR3 here is CASSISENTEAFF. CDR3 DNA sequence: TGTGCCAGTAGTATTTCAGAGAACACTGAAGCTTTCTTT.

The chain is built from TRBV11-3 and TRBJ2-5; 7 bases line up with TRBD2. The V gene's germline CDR1 is SGHNT and CDR2 YENEEA. The CDR3 extends over 17 amino acids. Trimming cost V 6 bases and J 2 bases; bases outside gene matches: 15. The CDR3 nucleotides read TGTGCCAGCAGGAAGAGGGAACGGGAGGCCTCTCAAGAGACCCAGTACTTC. The encoded protein is CASRKREREASQETQYF.

The chain uses TRBV19 and TRBJ2-5; D gene unclear. V was shortened by 3 bases and J by 5 bases, with 10 bases between the two germline ends. The CDR3 has 13 amino acids. CDR1 LNHDA and CDR2 SQIVND come from the germline V gene (reference sequence). The DNA of the CDR3 is TGTGCCAGTAGTATGCAGAGGTATGAGACCCAGTACTTC. Its protein is CASSMQRYETQYF. The variable domain in full, completed from reference TRBV19 and TRBJ2-5, reads DGGITQSPKYLFRKEGQNVTLSCEQNLNHDAMYWYRQDPGQGLRLIYYSQIVNDFQKGDIAEGYSVSREKKESFPLTVTSAQKNPTAFYLCASSMQRYETQYFGPGTRLLVL.

The chain has TRBV19 and TRBJ1-3, with D possibly being TRBD1 (5 bases). The length of the CDR3 is 14 residues. Trimming pared 4 bases from V and 4 bases from J, leaving 11 bases between. The germline gives CDR1 LNHDA, CDR2 SQIVND (reference sequence). The CDR3, as DNA: TGTGCCAGTAGTACTCCAGGGTTCGGAAACACCATATATTTT. Translation: CASSTPGFGNTIYF. Full variable domain (rest looked up from reference TRBV19 and TRBJ1-3): DGGITQSPKYLFRKEGQNVTLSCEQNLNHDAMYWYRQDPGQGLRLIYYSQIVNDFQKGDIAEGYSVSREKKESFPLTVTSAQKNPTAFYLCASSTPGFGNTIYFGEGSWLTVV.

J is TRBJ1-4 and V is TRBV28; D is possibly TRBD1 (6 bases). The CDR3 runs 16 residues. The V gene lost 4 bases and the J gene lost 0 bases, with 12 bases spanning the gap. CDR1 and CDR2 (germline): MDHEN, SYDVKM. The CDR3 DNA sequence: TGTGCCAGCAGTTCTACAAAGGGGGCAACTAATGAAAAACTGTTTTTT. This gives the protein CASSSTKGATNEKLFF.

The chain has TRBV28 and TRBJ2-5; D is perhaps TRBD1 (5 bases). The ends were cut back, 3 bases at V and 2 bases at J, with 7 bases in the middle. The CDR3 is made up of 13 amino acids. Germline values: CDR1 MDHEN, CDR2 SYDVKM. Here the CDR3 DNA reads TGTGCCAGCAGTTTTAGGGGTCAAGAGACCCAGTACTTC. Translating it yields CASSFRGQETQYF.

The gene calls are TRBV5-6 and TRBJ2-3, with no clear D. CDR3 length equals 18 residues. Looked up from germline, CDR1 is SGHDT and CDR2 is YYEEEE. Trimming shortened V by 0 bases and J by 6 bases, and 23 bases separated the two germline ends. The CDR3 loop is CASSLGRSRRPSGDTQYF. In DNA, the CDR3 is TGTGCCAGCAGCTTGGGCCGTTCTAGGCGGCCCTCCGGTGATACGCAGTATTTT.